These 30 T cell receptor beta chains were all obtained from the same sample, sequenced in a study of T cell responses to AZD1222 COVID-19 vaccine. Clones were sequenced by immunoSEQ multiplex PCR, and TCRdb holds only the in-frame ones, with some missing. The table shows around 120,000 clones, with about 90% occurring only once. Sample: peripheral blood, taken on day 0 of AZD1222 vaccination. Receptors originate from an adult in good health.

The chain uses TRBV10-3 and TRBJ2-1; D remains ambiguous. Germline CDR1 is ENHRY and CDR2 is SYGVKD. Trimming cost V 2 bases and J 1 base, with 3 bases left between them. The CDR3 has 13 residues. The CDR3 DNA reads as TGTGCCATCAGTGAGAGGTCCTACAATGAGCAGTTCTTC. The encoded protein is CAISERSYNEQFF.

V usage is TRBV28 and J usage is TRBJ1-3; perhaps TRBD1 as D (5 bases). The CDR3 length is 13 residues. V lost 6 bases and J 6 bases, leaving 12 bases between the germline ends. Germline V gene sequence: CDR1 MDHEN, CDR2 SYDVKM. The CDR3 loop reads CASRARGKNTIYF. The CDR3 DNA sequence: TGTGCCAGCAGGGCGAGGGGCAAAAACACCATATATTTT.

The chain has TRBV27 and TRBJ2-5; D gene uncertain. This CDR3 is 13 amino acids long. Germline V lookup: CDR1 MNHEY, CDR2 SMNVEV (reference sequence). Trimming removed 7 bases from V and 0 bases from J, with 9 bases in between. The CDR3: CASTGDNQETQYF. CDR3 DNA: TGTGCCAGCACAGGAGACAACCAAGAGACCCAGTACTTC.

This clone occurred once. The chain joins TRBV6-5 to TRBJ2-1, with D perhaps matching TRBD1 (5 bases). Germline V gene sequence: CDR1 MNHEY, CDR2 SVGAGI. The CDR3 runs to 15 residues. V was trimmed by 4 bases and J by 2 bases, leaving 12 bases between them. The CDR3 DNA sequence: TGTGCCAGCAGTTCCCAACAGGTAGCCTACAATGAGCAGTTCTTC. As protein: CASSSQQVAYNEQFF.

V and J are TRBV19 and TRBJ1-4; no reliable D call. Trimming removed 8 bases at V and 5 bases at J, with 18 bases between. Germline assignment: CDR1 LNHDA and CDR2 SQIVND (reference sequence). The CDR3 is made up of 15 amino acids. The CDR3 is CASGRTQAPNEKLFF. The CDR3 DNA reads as TGTGCCAGTGGGAGGACGCAGGCTCCCAATGAAAAACTGTTTTTT.

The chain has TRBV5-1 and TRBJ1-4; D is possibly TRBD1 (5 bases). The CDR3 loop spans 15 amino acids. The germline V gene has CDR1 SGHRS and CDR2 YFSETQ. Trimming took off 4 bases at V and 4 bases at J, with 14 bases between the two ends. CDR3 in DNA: TGCGCCAGCAGCCCCGAGGGGACCTATAATGAAAAACTGTTTTTT. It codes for CASSPEGTYNEKLFF.

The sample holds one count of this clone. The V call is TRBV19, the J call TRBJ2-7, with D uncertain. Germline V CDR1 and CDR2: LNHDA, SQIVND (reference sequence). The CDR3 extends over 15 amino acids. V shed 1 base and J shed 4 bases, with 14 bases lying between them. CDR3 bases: TGTGCCAGTAGTATAGCATCGGTACAGACTTACGAGCAGTACTTC. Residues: CASSIASVQTYEQYF.

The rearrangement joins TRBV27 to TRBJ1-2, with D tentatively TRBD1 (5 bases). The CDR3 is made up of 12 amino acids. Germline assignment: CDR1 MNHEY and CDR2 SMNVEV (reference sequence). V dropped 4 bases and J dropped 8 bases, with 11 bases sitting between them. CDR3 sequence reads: CASSSNWGGYTF. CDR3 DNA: TGTGCCAGCAGTTCTAACTGGGGGGGCTACACCTTC.

The CDR3 DNA reads TGTGCCAGCAGTTACACGGGGGCGGTTCAGCCCCAGCATTTT. Residues: CASSYTGAVQPQHF. The gene calls are TRBV6-2 or TRBV6-3 and TRBJ1-5, with D possibly TRBD1 on 6 matching bases. The CDR3 has 14 amino acids. Germline V gene sequence: CDR1 MNHEY, CDR2 SVGEGT. V was shortened by 2 bases and J by 6 bases, with 11 bases between the two germline ends.

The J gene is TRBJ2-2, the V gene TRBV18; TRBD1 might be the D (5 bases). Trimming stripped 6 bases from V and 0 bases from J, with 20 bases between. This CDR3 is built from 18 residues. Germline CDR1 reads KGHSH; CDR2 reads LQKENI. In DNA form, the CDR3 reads TGTGCCAGCTCCCGCCCAAACTTAAAGGGGCCGAACACCGGGGAGCTGTTTTTT. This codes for CASSRPNLKGPNTGELFF.

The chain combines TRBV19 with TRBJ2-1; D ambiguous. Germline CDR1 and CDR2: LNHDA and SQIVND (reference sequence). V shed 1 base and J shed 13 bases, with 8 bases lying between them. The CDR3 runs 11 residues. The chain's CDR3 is CASSIVGIQFF. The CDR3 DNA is TGTGCCAGTAGTATAGTAGGGATACAGTTCTTC. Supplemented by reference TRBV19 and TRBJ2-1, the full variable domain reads DGGITQSPKYLFRKEGQNVTLSCEQNLNHDAMYWYRQDPGQGLRLIYYSQIVNDFQKGDIAEGYSVSREKKESFPLTVTSAQKNPTAFYLCASSIVGIQFFGPGTRLTVL.

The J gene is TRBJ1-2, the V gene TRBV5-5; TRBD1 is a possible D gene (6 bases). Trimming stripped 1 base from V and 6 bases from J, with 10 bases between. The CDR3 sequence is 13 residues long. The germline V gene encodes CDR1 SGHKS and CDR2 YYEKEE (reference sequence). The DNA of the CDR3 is TGTGCCAGCAGCTTGTGGGAGGGGGATGGCTACACCTTC. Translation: CASSLWEGDGYTF.

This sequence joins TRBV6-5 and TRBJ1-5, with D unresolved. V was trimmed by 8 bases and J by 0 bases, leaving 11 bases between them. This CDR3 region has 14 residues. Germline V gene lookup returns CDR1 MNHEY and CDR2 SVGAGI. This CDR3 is CASGVSNSNQPQHF. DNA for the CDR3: TGTGCCAGCGGGGTCAGCAATAGCAATCAGCCCCAGCATTTT.

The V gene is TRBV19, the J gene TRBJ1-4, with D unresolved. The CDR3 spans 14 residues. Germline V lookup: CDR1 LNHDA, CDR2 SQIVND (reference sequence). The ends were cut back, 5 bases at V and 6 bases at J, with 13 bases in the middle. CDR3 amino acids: CASSPRRRDEKLFF. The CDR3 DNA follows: TGTGCCAGTAGTCCGCGAAGGCGTGATGAAAAACTGTTTTTT.

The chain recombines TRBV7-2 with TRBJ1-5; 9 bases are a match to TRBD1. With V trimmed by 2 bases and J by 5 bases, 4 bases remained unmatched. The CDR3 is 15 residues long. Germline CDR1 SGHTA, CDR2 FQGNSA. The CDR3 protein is CASSLTGGGDQPQHF. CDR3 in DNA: TGTGCCAGCAGCTTAACAGGGGGCGGTGATCAGCCCCAGCATTTT.

DNA for the CDR3: TGTGCCAGCAGTTTAAGGGGAGCTGTTAATGAAAAACTGTTTTTT. This gives the protein CASSLRGAVNEKLFF. V usage is TRBV28 and J usage is TRBJ1-4; a weak D match, TRBD1 (5 bases). V lost 2 bases, J lost 4 bases, and 11 bases lay in between. Looked up from germline, CDR1 is MDHEN and CDR2 is SYDVKM. The length of the CDR3 is 15 residues.

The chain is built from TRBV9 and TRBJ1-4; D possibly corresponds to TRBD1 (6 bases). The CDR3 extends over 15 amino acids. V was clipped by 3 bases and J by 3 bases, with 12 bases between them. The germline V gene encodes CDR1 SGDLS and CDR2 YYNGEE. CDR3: CASSGTGRANEKLFF. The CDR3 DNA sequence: TGTGCCAGCAGCGGTACAGGGAGAGCTAATGAAAAACTGTTTTTT.

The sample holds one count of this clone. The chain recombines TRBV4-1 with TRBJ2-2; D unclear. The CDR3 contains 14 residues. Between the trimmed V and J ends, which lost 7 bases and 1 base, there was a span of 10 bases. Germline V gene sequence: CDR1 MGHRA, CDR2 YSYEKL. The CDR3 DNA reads TGCGCCAGCACCTGGACGGAGAACACCGGGGAGCTGTTTTTT. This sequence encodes CASTWTENTGELFF.

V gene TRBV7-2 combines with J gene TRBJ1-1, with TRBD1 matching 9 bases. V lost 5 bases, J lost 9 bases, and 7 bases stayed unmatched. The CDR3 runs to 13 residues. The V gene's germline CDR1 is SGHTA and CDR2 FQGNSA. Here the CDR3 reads CASSQGQGGQAFF. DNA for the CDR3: TGTGCCAGCAGCCAGGGACAGGGCGGGCAAGCTTTCTTT.

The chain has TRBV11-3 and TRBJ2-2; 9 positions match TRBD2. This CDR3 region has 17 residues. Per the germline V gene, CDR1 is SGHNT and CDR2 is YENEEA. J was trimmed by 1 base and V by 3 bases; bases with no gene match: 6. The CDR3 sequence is CASSFEKTSGNTGELFF. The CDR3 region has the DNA TGTGCCAGCAGCTTTGAAAAGACTAGCGGGAACACCGGGGAGCTGTTTTTT.

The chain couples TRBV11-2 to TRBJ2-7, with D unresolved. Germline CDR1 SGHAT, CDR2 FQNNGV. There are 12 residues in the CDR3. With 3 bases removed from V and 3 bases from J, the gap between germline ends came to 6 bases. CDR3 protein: CASSLTYYEQYF. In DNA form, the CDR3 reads TGTGCCAGCAGCTTGACCTACTACGAGCAGTACTTC.

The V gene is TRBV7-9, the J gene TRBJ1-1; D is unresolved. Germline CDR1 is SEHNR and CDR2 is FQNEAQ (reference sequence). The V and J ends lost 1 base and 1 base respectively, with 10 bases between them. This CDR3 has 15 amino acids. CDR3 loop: CASSLGGGRNTEAFF. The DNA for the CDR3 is TGTGCCAGCAGCTTAGGGGGAGGGCGGAACACTGAAGCTTTCTTT.

CDR3 bases: TGTGCCAGCAGTTACGATAACTATGGCTACACCTTC. Translating gives CASSYDNYGYTF. The chain is built from TRBV6-5 and TRBJ1-2; unclear D gene. The CDR3 has 12 residues. Trimming cost V 2 bases and J 1 base, with 2 bases left between them. Germline CDR1 and CDR2: MNHEY and SVGAGI.

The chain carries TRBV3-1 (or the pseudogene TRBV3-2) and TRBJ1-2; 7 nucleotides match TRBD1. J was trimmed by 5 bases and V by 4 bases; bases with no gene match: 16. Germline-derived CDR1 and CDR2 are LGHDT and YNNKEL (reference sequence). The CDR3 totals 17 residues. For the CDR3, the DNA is TGTGCCAGCAGCCCTTGGGGCCGTCTCGCAGGGGGGTATGGCTACACCTTC. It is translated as CASSPWGRLAGGYGYTF.

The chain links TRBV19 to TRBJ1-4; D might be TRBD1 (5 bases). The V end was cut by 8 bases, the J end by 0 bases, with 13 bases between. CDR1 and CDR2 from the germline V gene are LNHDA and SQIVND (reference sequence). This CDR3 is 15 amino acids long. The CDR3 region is CASGKGPTTNEKLFF. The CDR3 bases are TGTGCCAGTGGTAAGGGACCCACAACTAATGAAAAACTGTTTTTT.

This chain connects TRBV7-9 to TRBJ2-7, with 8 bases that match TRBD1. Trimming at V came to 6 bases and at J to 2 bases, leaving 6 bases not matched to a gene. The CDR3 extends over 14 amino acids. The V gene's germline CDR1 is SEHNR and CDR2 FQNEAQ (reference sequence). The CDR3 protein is CASSSGTGTYEQYF. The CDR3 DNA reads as TGTGCCAGCAGTTCCGGGACAGGCACCTACGAGCAGTACTTC.

DNA for the CDR3: TGCGCCAGCAGCCAAGACCTTAAGACAGGGGGGTTCGGTGAAGCTTTCTTT. Translation gives CASSQDLKTGGFGEAFF. The chain is built from TRBV4-3 and TRBJ1-1, with 9 bases matching TRBD1. The CDR3 has 17 residues. Per germline, CDR1 LGHNA and CDR2 YSLEER. Trimming took 0 bases from V and 7 from J; bases not matched to a gene: 12.

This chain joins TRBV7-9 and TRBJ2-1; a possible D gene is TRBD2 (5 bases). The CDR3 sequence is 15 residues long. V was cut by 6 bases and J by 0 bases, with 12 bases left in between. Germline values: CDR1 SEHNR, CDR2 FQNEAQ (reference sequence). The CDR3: CASSYPGGSYNEQFF. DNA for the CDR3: TGTGCCAGCAGTTATCCAGGAGGCTCCTACAATGAGCAGTTCTTC.

The CDR3: CATSDTGGTDTQYF. In DNA form, the CDR3 reads TGTGCCACCAGTGATACGGGGGGCACAGATACGCAGTATTTT. The chain employs TRBV24-1 and TRBJ2-3, with D perhaps TRBD2 (6 bases). The CDR3 is made up of 14 amino acids. The V and J ends lost 3 bases and 1 base respectively, with 7 bases between them. Germline loops: CDR1 KGHDR, CDR2 SFDVKD.

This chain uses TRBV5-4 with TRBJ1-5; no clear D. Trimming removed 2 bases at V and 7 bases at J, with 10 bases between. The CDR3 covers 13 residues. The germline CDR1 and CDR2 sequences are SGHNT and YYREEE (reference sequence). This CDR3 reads CASSLGPHQPQHF. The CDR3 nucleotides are TGTGCCAGCAGCTTAGGTCCCCACCAGCCCCAGCATTTT.